This TCR beta chain was found in a study of regulatory T cells in long-lasting Graves disease (dated by TCRdb to the early 2020s). The study in broad terms: Antithyroid drugs had been taken for less than 3 months by newly diagnosed Graves' disease patients. Peripheral blood TCR sequencing and RNA sequencing compared persistent Graves' disease patients with newly diagnosed Graves' disease patients. The study was conducted in China and was registered as a clinical trial. A total of about 33 samples underwent TCR sequencing, from roughly 13 patients with persistent Graves' disease and 20 or so patients with newly diagnosed Graves' disease.

What the work shows at the level of the full study, not this receptor alone: Lower TCR Shannon entropy and fewer highly expanded clones were observed in persistent Graves' disease patients than in newly diagnosed patients, which suggested clonal expansion. The authors acknowledged the small sample size as a limitation that may reduce accuracy. More public clonotypes were shared among persistent patients (around 2,600) than among newly diagnosed patients (roughly 1,000). Only the TCR beta chain was sequenced and analyzed. Because the primary lesion, thyroid tissue, could not be accessed, the study looked at peripheral blood alone.

The time point label for this specimen denotes: newly diagnosed GD, antithyroid drugs for less than 3 months. RNA was extracted from PBMCs in TRIzol for both TCR sequencing and RNA sequencing. Graves' disease was diagnosed according to American Thyroid Association guidelines. Patients were recruited from an endocrinology department in Xi'an, China. From each patient, around 9 milliliters of peripheral blood was collected into an EDTA anticoagulant tube. Ficoll Paque Plus density gradient separation was used to isolate PBMCs, and no additional T cell sorting was done. RNA quality was checked with an Agilent 2100 Bioanalyzer and agarose gel, and concentration with a NanoDrop 2000. This clonotype came up many times. It lacks a known antigen. Base-call qualities are not available, and no considerably larger clone is one nucleotide away. The receptor library was made with multiplex PCR. The sample was run on an Illumina HiSeq 4000. CDR3 regions were amplified by Arm-PCR with iRepertoire HTBI primers to construct TCR beta libraries. Before sequencing, the PCR products underwent gel purification. The paper's processing steps were these. Gene usage analysis of CDR3 amino acid clonotypes used the approximately 62 TRBV and around 13 TRBJ segments found across samples. Filtered high-quality paired reads were merged into contigs using COPE and FqMerger. BLAST was used to align contigs to the IMGT TRBV, TRBD and TRBJ reference genes, and CDR3 was defined following IMGT. Highly expanded clones were defined as clonotypes with a frequency above 0.1%. Shannon entropy served as the measure of repertoire diversity, while the Gini coefficient captured V-J evenness. A clonotype was considered public if more than one individual shared it. The public reads were reprocessed in TCRdb via fastp at Q25 and MiXCR, keeping in-frame beta chains. Every entry covers one CDR3 protein and lists the most common genes and DNA from its rows. These V and J calls rely on TCRdb rather than the paper's analysis. The sample data list more than 450,000 distinct CDR3 sequences, and more than 10% of these were observed just once. The ten biggest clones cover roughly 8.2% of the sample.

The sample was also linked to a second study, of T cells in Graves' hyperthyroidism and ophthalmopathy. The second paper states: A patient counted as having stable Graves' hyperthyroidism if no progression to ophthalmopathy occurred over 18 months of follow-up. Hyperthyroidism patients were newly diagnosed, with disease duration under 2 months, and aged 18 to 65 years. Patients with uncontrolled infections, other autoimmune diseases, pregnancy or lactation were excluded. Clinical symptoms, serum thyroxine and TRAb, thyroid ultrasound, and orbital computed tomography formed the basis for the diagnoses. A first-round RT-PCR of the TCR CDR3 used the HTBI primer set with the Qiagen OneStep RT-PCR kit. Most expanded thyroid clonotypes (frequency above 0.001) were also found in blood, which suggests that blood repertoires may mirror thyroid immune responses. A 13 V-J signature model separated ophthalmopathy from stable hyperthyroidism, with 87.88% sensitivity and roughly 81% specificity in cross-validation and 80%/75% in testing. In validation, the model predicted progression to ophthalmopathy a median of approximately 6.6 months before onset, with roughly 68% sensitivity and just under 75% specificity. To identify TCR V-J signatures that set the groups apart, the researchers used a discovery cohort of roughly 100 patients, made up of under 50 with Graves' ophthalmopathy and 55 to 65 with stable Graves' hyperthyroidism. Prospective prediction of ophthalmopathy was tested in an independent validation cohort of under 20 hyperthyroidism patients and some 17 patients who later progressed to ophthalmopathy. The 100 discovery patients were randomly split 7:3 into training and test sets. In addition, the study compared T-cell repertoires in thyroid tissue and in blood from roughly six Graves' hyperthyroidism patients. After sampling, hyperthyroidism patients received methimazole starting at 30 mg daily, and ophthalmopathy patients received high-dose intravenous methylprednisolone. The libraries were constructed in a second round of multiplex PCR and then size-selected and purified. Paired-end sequencing of the libraries was performed with 100 bp reads on an Illumina HiSeq2000. SOAPnuke was used to process the raw data, with reads discarded if the reads contained adapters or uncalled bases, had a mean Phred below 15, or lacked an exact constant-primer or identifier match. COPE v1.2.5 was used to merge high-quality paired reads, and clonotypes were defined as unique nucleotide sequences. Clonotypes were aligned to IMGT TRBV, TRBD and TRBJ reference segments using MiTCR v1.1. The analysis was restricted to V-J combinations with a frequency above 0.0001, which together covered approximately 99% of the repertoires. A TCS score was defined as the ratio of F50 (clonal expansion) to E x V (chaos), with BLOSUM62-based TCRdist applied between CDR3 peptides within each V-J. Welch's t-statistics and random forest reduced around 550 V-J features to under 15, which were used in a naive Bayes classifier (R e1071). Sample size was not statistically predetermined, and blinding of investigators to group allocation was not performed. TCR Vbeta CDR3 sequencing of some 140 peripheral blood samples (roughly 43 ophthalmopathy, about 74 hyperthyroidism and 17 progressor patients) is reported in the paper.

This TCR was sampled from a woman in her 30s with Graves disease. Donor details come from another sample of the same person, matched by shared clones. The material was peripheral blood mononuclear cells (PBMCs), obtained at new diagnosis, from a patient treated with antithyroid drugs.

The CDR3 in this case is CASSFQDRGYGYTF. The nucleotide sequence reads as follows: TGTGCCAGCAGCTTCCAAGACAGGGGTTATGGCTACACCTTC. Recombination linked TRBV7-2 to TRBJ1-2; TRBD1 aligns with 8 central bases. The CDR3 spans 14 residues, from the cysteine through the phenylalanine. The only DNA kept is the CDR3, 42 bases in frame from the first base. V ends up 3 bases short and J 5 bases short, with an unmatched junction base count of 5. CDR1 SGHTA and CDR2 FQGNSA are derived from the germline V gene.